The entry below describes one T cell receptor beta chain. This clonotype has only a few counts. Its antigen is still unknown. No base quality information exists; no much larger clone differs at one position. A modified ARM-PCR protocol with multiple V-beta primers and a C-beta primer was used to build TCRB libraries from RNA via three nested multiplex PCR rounds. ProtoScript II Reverse Transcriptase and a C-beta primer were used to synthesize TCRB-specific cDNA from around 550 ng total RNA. No unique molecular identifiers were described for the TCRB libraries. In the third PCR, barcodes and adapters were added over about 25 cycles with Deep VentR (exo-) polymerase, and the 250-500 bp bands were then gel purified. An Illumina HiSeq 2500 was used to sequence the TCRB libraries with 250 bp paired-end reads. In the source study's methods: The reads were cleaned with Trimmomatic, merged with FLASH and assigned V, D and J segments with MiGEC before being analyzed in VDJtools. Repertoire diversity was quantified with the Shannon-Wiener diversity index calculated using VDJtools. The public reads were quality trimmed at Q25 with fastp and then assembled into clones with MiXCR by TCRdb, keeping productive beta chains. CDR3 protein duplicates are merged, each entry listing the most common genes and DNA. TCRdb, not the original authors, processed these V and J calls. The table for this sample lists 15,000 or so distinct CDR3 sequences; roughly 73% of them were counted only once. Roughly two fifths of the sample lies in the top ten.

This entry belongs to a study of tumor-infiltrating lymphocytes in glioblastoma multiforme (dated by TCRdb to 2016 to 2017). Regarding the research as a whole: The study tested whether intratumoral genomic heterogeneity fosters TIL diversity by jointly investigating somatic mutations, TIL diversity and immune response activity.

For this chain, trimming is 11 bases at the V end and 5 bases at the J end, and the number of junction bases without a gene match is 11. The CDR3 covers 13 residues, taking in both the cysteine and the phenylalanine. The kept DNA is CDR3 alone, 39 bases in frame from the first base. CDR1 is given as WSHSY and CDR2 as SAAADI, both from the germline V gene. General study outcomes and caveats: RNA-based TCR sequencing may distort clone frequencies because T cells carry unequal numbers of TCR transcripts. Generalizability is limited because the TCR and somatic mutation analysis included only one glioblastoma patient. T cells were not sorted into functional subsets, and such sorting was noted by the authors as a future improvement.

The AllPrep DNA/RNA mini kit was used to purify genomic DNA and total RNA simultaneously from each of the roughly ten tumor samples. All RNA had OD 260/280 ratios above 1.9 and RNA integrity numbers above 6.5. This TCR derives from a male donor with glioblastoma. The chain uses TRBV10-2 and TRBJ2-5, with TRBD2 matching 7 junction bases. Sequenced: brain tumor tissue. Here the CDR3 is given as CASMSGMGETQYF. Here is the DNA: TGCGCCTCCATGAGCGGGATGGGGGAGACCCAGTACTTC.